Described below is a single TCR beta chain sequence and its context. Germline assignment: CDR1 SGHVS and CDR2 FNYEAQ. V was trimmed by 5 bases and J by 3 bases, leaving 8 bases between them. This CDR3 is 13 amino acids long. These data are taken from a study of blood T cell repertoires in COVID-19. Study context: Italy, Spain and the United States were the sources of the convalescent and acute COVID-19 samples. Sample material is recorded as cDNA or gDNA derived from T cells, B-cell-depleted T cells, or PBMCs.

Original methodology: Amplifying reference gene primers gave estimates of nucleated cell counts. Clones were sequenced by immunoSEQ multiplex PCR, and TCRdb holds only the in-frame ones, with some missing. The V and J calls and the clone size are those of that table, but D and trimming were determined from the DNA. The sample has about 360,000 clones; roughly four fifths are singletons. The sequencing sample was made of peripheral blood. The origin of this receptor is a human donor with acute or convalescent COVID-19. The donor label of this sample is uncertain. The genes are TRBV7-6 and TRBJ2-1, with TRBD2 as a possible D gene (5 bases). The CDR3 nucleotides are TGTGCCAGCAGCGAACTAGGCTACAATGAGCAGTTCTTC. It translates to CASSELGYNEQFF. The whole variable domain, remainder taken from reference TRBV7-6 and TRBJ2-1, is GAGVSQSPRYKVTKRGQDVALRCDPISGHVSLYWYRQALGQGPEFLTYFNYEAQQDKSGLPNDRFSAERPEGSISTLTIQRTEQRDSAMYRCASSELGYNEQFFGPGTRLTVL.